This passage covers 27 T cell receptor beta chains from one sample sequenced in a study of T cells in Graves' hyperthyroidism and ophthalmopathy. RNA transcripts provided the source from which TCR beta CDR3 regions were amplified. A first-round RT-PCR of the TCR CDR3 used the HTBI primer set. MiXCR, run by TCRdb on the multiplex PCR reads, gives a single entry per CDR3 protein. The sample holds around 600,000 distinct CDR3 sequences; about 14% are singletons and the top ten take approximately 13%. The specimen was blood. The receptors derive from a woman between 50 and 59 years old with Graves' ophthalmopathy.

V usage is TRBV24-1 and J usage is TRBJ2-3; D is ambiguous. The V end lost 1 base, the J end lost 1 base, and 11 bases lay between the germline ends. The length of the CDR3 is 16 residues. Per the germline V gene, CDR1 is KGHDR and CDR2 is SFDVKD. CDR3 nucleotide sequence: TGTGCCACCAGTGATTTTAGGGATGGTGGCACAGATACGCAGTATTTT. Translated: CATSDFRDGGTDTQYF.

In this sample, this clonotype turned up many times. This CDR3 reads CASSLVGGWTEAFF. Written as DNA, the CDR3 is TGTGCCAGCAGTTTGGTCGGGGGGTGGACTGAAGCTTTCTTT. The chain recombines TRBV27 with TRBJ1-1; D perhaps matches TRBD1 (5 bases). V lost 3 bases, J lost 5 bases, and 13 bases lay in between. This CDR3 has 14 amino acids. CDR1 and CDR2 (germline): MNHEY, SMNVEV (reference sequence).

This clonotype was found a few times. The V call is TRBV5-6, the J call TRBJ2-7; tentative D call: TRBD1 (5 bases). This CDR3 has 16 amino acids. The ends were cut back, 2 bases at V and 4 bases at J, with 19 bases in the middle. In germline, CDR1 is SGHDT, CDR2 YYEEEE. CDR3 nucleotides: TGTGCCAGCAGCTTATTGGTCCCAGGGTTACTTTACGAGCAGTACTTC. This translates into CASSLLVPGLLYEQYF.

This clonotype has ten or more counts. The chain is built from TRBV18 and TRBJ2-5, with 8 bases that match TRBD1. From germline, CDR1 is KGHSH and CDR2 LQKENI. This CDR3 has 14 residues. Trimming removed 6 bases from V and 5 bases from J; junction bases left unmatched: 8. CDR3 bases: TGTGCCAGCTCGACCAGGACAGGGATGGAGACCCAGTACTTC. It yields the protein CASSTRTGMETQYF.

This clonotype was detected many times. The V and J genes are TRBV3-1 and TRBJ2-7; 9 bases are shared with TRBD1. The CDR3 has 14 residues. The V and J ends lost 3 bases and 2 bases, in that order; junction bases with no gene match: 2. Germline lookup yields CDR1 LGHDT and CDR2 YNNKEL (reference sequence). As DNA, the CDR3 is TGTGCCAGCAGCCACAGGACAGGGGCCTACGAGCAGTACTTC. Encoded protein: CASSHRTGAYEQYF.

V and J are TRBV3-1 and TRBJ2-7, with TRBD1 matching over 9 bases. There are 15 residues in the CDR3. Germline assignment: CDR1 LGHDT and CDR2 YNNKEL (reference sequence). V dropped 1 base and J dropped 5; count of bases not matched to a gene: 6. CDR3 DNA: TGTGCCAGCAGCCAAGCCCCGGGACAGGGAGACGAGCAGTACTTC. This encodes CASSQAPGQGDEQYF.

The chain couples TRBV19 to TRBJ2-2; D is unresolved. Trimming shortened V by 6 bases and J by 5 bases, and 13 bases separated the two germline ends. Germline V gene sequence: CDR1 LNHDA, CDR2 SQIVND (reference sequence). The CDR3 has 14 amino acids. The CDR3 bases are TGTGCCAGTAGACGTACTTTGTTGACCGGGGAGCTGTTTTTT. It specifies CASRRTLLTGELFF.

At least ten counts were recorded for this clonotype. This chain uses TRBV7-2 with TRBJ1-1, with D perhaps TRBD1 (6 bases). V was cut by 4 bases and J by 11 bases, with 23 bases left in between. Germline loops: CDR1 SGHTA, CDR2 FQGNSA. The CDR3 is made up of 15 amino acids. DNA of the CDR3: TGTGCCAGCAGCTCGGGACAAGGTCTTTCACTGAAGGCTTTCTTT. Its protein is CASSSGQGLSLKAFF.

This chain's CDR3 is CASSHTGTGEGYTF. The DNA of the CDR3 is TGTGCCAGCAGCCATACCGGGACAGGGGAAGGCTACACCTTC. The gene calls are TRBV7-8 and TRBJ1-2; TRBD1 matches 10 bases. The CDR3 is 14 amino acids. The trim removed 5 bases at V and 8 bases at J, leaving 8 bases unmatched. From germline, CDR1 is SGHVS and CDR2 FQNEAQ.

This clonotype was recorded at least ten times. The chain combines TRBV7-2 with TRBJ2-2, with D tentatively TRBD1 (5 bases). Germline loops: CDR1 SGHTA, CDR2 FQGNSA. This CDR3 has 16 residues. Trimming pared 7 bases from V and 0 bases from J, leaving 15 bases between. The CDR3 sequence is CASTQRGPTNTGELFF. The CDR3, as DNA: TGTGCCAGCACCCAAAGGGGTCCCACGAACACCGGGGAGCTGTTTTTT.

The chain uses TRBV11-3 and TRBJ1-4, with a weak D call TRBD1 (5 bases). CDR1 and CDR2 (germline): SGHNT, YENEEA. The CDR3 is 15 amino acids. V was clipped by 5 bases and J by 0 bases, with 10 bases between them. The CDR3 loop reads CASSGRTSTNEKLFF. CDR3 nucleotide sequence: TGTGCCAGCAGCGGACGGACATCAACTAATGAAAAACTGTTTTTT. The variable domain in full, with the rest retrieved from reference TRBV11-3 and TRBJ1-4, is EAGVVQSPRYKIIEKKQPVAFWCNPISGHNTLYWYLQNLGQGPELLIRYENEEAVDDSQLPKDRFSAERLKGVDSTLKIQPAELGDSAVYLCASSGRTSTNEKLFFGSGTQLSVL.

This clonotype was counted ten times or more. The rearrangement uses TRBV11-2 and TRBJ2-3; D not certain. The CDR3 extends over 15 amino acids. Germline V gene data show CDR1 as SGHAT and CDR2 as FQNNGV. V gave up 1 base and J gave up 0 bases, with 8 bases separating them. The CDR3 reads CASSLGLSSTDTQYF. CDR3 DNA: TGTGCCAGCAGCTTAGGTCTTTCTAGCACAGATACGCAGTATTTT.

As regards this clonotype: A read error may be the cause here, since a much bigger clone is one base away. The rearrangement uses TRBV10-3 and TRBJ2-7; 9 positions agree with TRBD1. CDR1 and CDR2 from the germline V gene are ENHRY and SYGVKD. Unmatched junction bases numbered 8, after V lost 0 bases and J lost 2 bases. This CDR3 is 17 amino acids long. The CDR3 is CAISESGQGATAYEQYF. The CDR3 DNA reads TGTGCCATCAGTGAGTCGGGACAGGGTGCGACTGCCTACGAGCAGTACTTC.

Many counts were recorded for this clonotype. The chain is built from TRBV20-1 and TRBJ2-2; the match to TRBD2 covers 11 bases. CDR1 and CDR2 from the germline V gene are DFQATT and SNEGSKA (reference sequence). V gave up 3 bases and J gave up 6 bases; unmatched junction bases: 18. The CDR3 has 19 residues. The CDR3 reads CSASRTGLLLAGVAGELFF. In DNA, the CDR3 is TGCAGTGCTAGTCGGACAGGACTACTACTAGCGGGAGTGGCCGGGGAGCTGTTTTTT.

This clonotype was recorded at least ten times. This sequence joins TRBV7-9 and TRBJ1-3; 7 bases match TRBD1. This CDR3 region has 15 residues. Germline-derived CDR1 and CDR2 are SEHNR and FQNEAQ (reference sequence). V lost 5 bases, J lost 0 bases, and 4 bases stayed unmatched. The CDR3 here is CASSQTGSSGNTIYF. DNA of the CDR3: TGTGCCAGCAGCCAGACAGGGAGCTCTGGAAACACCATATATTTT.

This clonotype was seen many times. The CDR3 region is CSANKAGGSYNEQFF. For the CDR3, the DNA is TGCAGTGCTAATAAAGCGGGAGGCTCCTACAATGAGCAGTTCTTC. The chain is built from TRBV20-1 and TRBJ2-1; 9 bases agree with TRBD2. CDR1 and CDR2 (germline): DFQATT, SNEGSKA (reference sequence). Germline trimming cut 4 bases from V and 0 bases from J; bases unmatched to any gene: 4. This CDR3 spans 15 amino acids.

This clonotype was observed a few times. This chain uses TRBV10-2 with TRBJ2-4, with a weak D call TRBD2 (6 bases). The V gene's germline CDR1 is WSHSY and CDR2 SAAADI. The CDR3 covers 15 residues. The V end was cut by 6 bases, the J end by 1 base, with 13 bases between. Here the CDR3 DNA reads TGCGCCAGCAGCTCGGACGGGAGCGCCAAAAACATTCAGTACTTC. Protein sequence: CASSSDGSAKNIQYF.

This clonotype was picked up many times. V is TRBV28 and J is TRBJ2-7; 7 nucleotides agree with TRBD2. Trimming took 5 bases from V and 2 from J; bases not matched to a gene: 24. Germline V gene lookup returns CDR1 MDHEN and CDR2 SYDVKM. CDR3 length equals 20 residues. The CDR3 DNA sequence: TGTGCCAGCAGTACCCTCATTACAAGCGGGACCGGGACTTCTCCCTACGAGCAGTACTTC. Its protein is CASSTLITSGTGTSPYEQYF.

This clonotype was detected many times. The chain links TRBV7-8 to TRBJ1-1; no firm D call. The germline gives CDR1 SGHVS, CDR2 FQNEAQ. The CDR3 length is 16 residues. Trimming cost V 0 bases and J 1 base, with 12 bases left between them. In DNA, the CDR3 is TGTGCCAGCAGCTTAGCGTATCGGTCCCAGAACACTGAAGCTTTCTTT. It translates to CASSLAYRSQNTEAFF.

This sequence joins TRBV12-3 or TRBV12-4 and TRBJ2-6; no clear D. The CDR3 length is 17 residues. V was pared by 6 bases and J by 2 bases, with 17 bases between. As DNA, the CDR3 is TGTGCCAGCAGGCCCTCGGGCGTCCGGGCTGGGGCCAACGTCCTGACTTTC. Its protein product is CASRPSGVRAGANVLTF.

In this sample, this clonotype turned up many times. The rearrangement joins TRBV28 to TRBJ1-1, with TRBD1 matching over 7 bases. Germline CDR1 and CDR2: MDHEN and SYDVKM. The J segment lost 0 bases and the V segment lost 5 bases, leaving 3 bases of the junction unmatched. This CDR3 has 14 amino acids. CDR3: CASSTTGLNTEAFF. Here the CDR3 DNA reads TGTGCCAGCAGTACGACAGGGTTGAACACTGAAGCTTTCTTT.

This clonotype has only one observation. One end of the junction varies from germline; a read error may be responsible. The chain links TRBV5-1 to TRBJ2-1; D is unclear. The CDR3 runs 16 residues. Germline values: CDR1 SGHRS, CDR2 YFSETQ. CDR3 nucleotide sequence: TGTGCCAGCAGCTCCCACCTCTTACAAAGGGACAATGAGCAGTTCTTC. It yields the protein CASSSHLLQRDNEQFF.

This clonotype was counted at least ten times. The chain links TRBV28 to TRBJ1-4; 7 bases line up with TRBD1. The CDR3 runs 15 residues. The trim removed 5 bases at V and 3 bases at J, leaving 6 bases unmatched. Per the germline V gene, CDR1 is MDHEN and CDR2 is SYDVKM. CDR3 in DNA: TGTGCCAGCAGTACGCAGACAGGGTCTAATGAAAAACTGTTTTTT. Translation: CASSTQTGSNEKLFF.

This clonotype was detected only a few times. This chain uses TRBV19 with TRBJ2-7; D perhaps matches TRBD1 (5 bases). Looked up from germline, CDR1 is LNHDA and CDR2 is SQIVND (reference sequence). The CDR3 length is 15 residues. V was shortened by 2 bases and J by 4 bases, with 15 bases between the two germline ends. The CDR3 sequence: CASSILHQGPYEQYF. The CDR3 region has the DNA TGTGCCAGTAGTATACTCCATCAGGGTCCGTACGAGCAGTACTTC. Full variable domain (rest looked up from reference TRBV19 and TRBJ2-7): DGGITQSPKYLFRKEGQNVTLSCEQNLNHDAMYWYRQDPGQGLRLIYYSQIVNDFQKGDIAEGYSVSREKKESFPLTVTSAQKNPTAFYLCASSILHQGPYEQYFGPGTRLTVT.

As for this clonotype: This clone may be a read error of a much larger clone one base away. The chain links TRBV20-1 to TRBJ2-7; D tentatively reads TRBD1 or TRBD2 (5 bases each). The CDR3 loop spans 15 amino acids. Germline V lookup: CDR1 DFQATT, CDR2 SNEGSKA (reference sequence). Trimming cost V 3 bases and J 9 bases, with 24 bases left between them. CDR3 loop: CSASFSSPRLRGQYF. CDR3 nucleotides: TGCAGTGCTAGTTTCTCTAGCCCGCGGCTAAGGGGGCAGTACTTC.

This clonotype has more than one count but fewer than ten. The chain links TRBV5-4 to TRBJ1-5, with unresolved D. CDR1 and CDR2 from the germline V gene are SGHNT and YYREEE (reference sequence). The germline V and J ends were trimmed by 1 base and 0 bases, with 8 bases remaining between them. This CDR3 has 15 residues. The CDR3 bases are TGTGCCAGCAGCTTGAACGGGGTTAGCAATCAGCCCCAGCATTTT. As protein: CASSLNGVSNQPQHF.

This clonotype was detected many times. This sequence joins TRBV6-5 and TRBJ1-3; D is unresolved. The CDR3 is made up of 15 amino acids. Looked up from germline, CDR1 is MNHEY and CDR2 is SVGAGI. V was pared by 0 bases and J by 1 base, with 7 bases between. CDR3 residues: CASSYSGSSGNTIYF. In nucleotides, the CDR3 is TGTGCCAGCAGTTACTCGGGCTCATCTGGAAACACCATATATTTT.